The source of this T cell receptor (beta chain) is a study of resident and recirculating memory T cells in vitiligo. Assay used: immunoSEQ multiplex PCR; TCRdb lists only in-frame clones, some missing. Counted here are 75,000 to 85,000 clones, just over 90% occurring once; the ten biggest clones make up approximately 4.8%. Stability required unchanged lesions during the previous 6 months. The length of the CDR3 is 13 residues. V gave up 6 bases and J gave up 4 bases; unmatched junction bases: 3. Germline-derived CDR1 and CDR2 are SNHLY and FYNNEI. The TCR originated in a male donor with vitiligo. The chain combines TRBV2 with TRBJ1-1, with 9 bases identical to TRBD1. Sequenced material: blood. Here the CDR3 reads CASRGQGGTEAFF. DNA for the CDR3: TGTGCCAGCAGGGGACAGGGAGGCACTGAAGCTTTCTTT.